The T cell receptor beta chain under discussion was sequenced for a study of T-cell memory formation after mild COVID-19. Unmatched junction bases numbered 4, after V lost 3 bases and J lost 0 bases. Per the germline V gene, CDR1 is SGHTA and CDR2 is FQGTGA. The CDR3 contains 15 residues. This clonotype appeared a few times. TCRdb ran MiXCR on the 5' RACE reads and lists one entry per CDR3 protein. The top ten hold about 12% of the sample, which has 350,000 to 400,000 distinct CDR3 sequences, 20% to 25% seen once. Material for sequencing was PBMCs or a T cell subset sorted from them (not recorded which). This chain links TRBV7-3 with TRBJ1-1; 7 positions match TRBD1. The receptor comes from an adult woman who had mild COVID-19 (a few samples of this study predate the infection). Cell type and time point are not known. CDR3 nucleotide sequence: TGTGCCAGCAGCTTTCAGACAGGGATGAACACTGAAGCTTTCTTT. Its protein product is CASSFQTGMNTEAFF. Looking up the rest from reference TRBV7-3 and TRBJ1-1 gives the full variable domain: GAGVSQTPSNKVTEKGKYVELRCDPISGHTALYWYRQSLGQGPEFLIYFQGTGAADDSGLPNDRFFAVRPEGSVSTLKIQRTERGDSAVYLCASSFQTGMNTEAFFGQGTRLTVV.